These 16 T cell receptor beta chains were sequenced from one sample in a study of T cell responses to AZD1222 COVID-19 vaccine. The method was immunoSEQ multiplex PCR; TCRdb's version includes in-frame clones alone and lacks a portion of them. The sample consists of approximately 150,000 clones, 91% of them appearing once. The source was peripheral blood, collected 28 days after the second AZD1222 dose. The receptors stem from an adult who received the AZD1222 COVID-19 vaccine.

The V and J genes are TRBV3-1 (or the pseudogene TRBV3-2) and TRBJ2-7; 9 bases line up with TRBD1. CDR1 is LGHDT, CDR2 YNNKEL, per germline (reference sequence). This CDR3 spans 15 amino acids. V shed 1 base and J 6 bases; nucleotides not matched to a gene: 7. CDR3 DNA: TGTGCCAGCAGCCAAGGGGGACAGGGATTCGGCGAGCAGTACTTC. Translated, it gives CASSQGGQGFGEQYF.

The chain couples TRBV30 to TRBJ2-4, with TRBD2 matching 8 bases. There are 15 residues in the CDR3. Germline V gene sequence: CDR1 GTSNPN, CDR2 SVGIG (reference sequence). V lost 2 bases, J lost 8 bases, and 11 bases stayed unmatched. The CDR3 bases are TGTGCCTGGAGTAGCTGGGGTAGCGGGGCGGACATTCAGTACTTC. Amino acids: CAWSSWGSGADIQYF.

V gene TRBV13 combines with J gene TRBJ1-1; D remains unclear. The CDR3 sequence is 15 residues long. With 7 bases removed from V and 0 bases from J, the gap between germline ends came to 15 bases. The V gene's germline CDR1 is PRHDT and CDR2 FYEKMQ (reference sequence). The CDR3 protein is CASTNNGRMNTEAFF. CDR3 bases: TGTGCCAGCACCAATAATGGACGGATGAACACTGAAGCTTTCTTT.

The genes are TRBV10-3 and TRBJ2-7; D possibly uses TRBD1 or TRBD2 (5 bases each). The ends were cut back, 7 bases at V and 9 bases at J, with 34 bases in the middle. The CDR3 loop spans 18 amino acids. Germline V gene lookup returns CDR1 ENHRY and CDR2 SYGVKD. The DNA of the CDR3 is TGTGCCATCAACCCTTATCCGGGACCAATATCACACCTACGAGGGCAGTACTTC. Translation: CAINPYPGPISHLRGQYF.

The chain has TRBV11-1 and TRBJ1-1, with TRBD1 identical over 7 bases. V was clipped by 3 bases and J by 6 bases; unmatched bases: 7. Per germline, CDR1 SGHAT and CDR2 FQDESV (reference sequence). The CDR3 extends over 14 amino acids. DNA for the CDR3: TGTGCCAGCAGCTTCGACAGGGAAGGGGCTGAAGCTTTCTTT. This codes for CASSFDREGAEAFF.

The chain combines TRBV4-1 with TRBJ1-2, with D possibly being TRBD1 (6 bases). This CDR3 is 14 amino acids long. CDR1 is MGHRA and CDR2 is YSYEKL in the germline V gene. V lost 6 bases, J lost 5 bases, and 16 bases lay in between. The CDR3 sequence is CASSHVAQGYGYTF. In nucleotides, the CDR3 is TGCGCCAGCAGTCATGTTGCCCAGGGGTATGGCTACACCTTC.

This clone came up a few times. This rearrangement joins TRBV6-6 to TRBJ2-1; no clear D. Germline CDR1 reads MNHNY; CDR2 reads SVGAGI (reference sequence). V was shortened by 0 bases and J by 8 bases, with 8 bases between the two germline ends. There are 13 residues in the CDR3. DNA for the CDR3: TGTGCCAGCAGTTACTCGAGGTTCTATGAGCAGTTCTTC. Protein: CASSYSRFYEQFF.

This clone was observed a handful of times. The chain carries TRBV7-6 and TRBJ1-1; D is uncertain. CDR3 length equals 16 residues. Trimming took off 4 bases at V and 0 bases at J, with 15 bases between the two ends. Germline CDR1 SGHVS, CDR2 FNYEAQ. The CDR3 sequence: CASSSYGGFMNTEAFF. CDR3 coding DNA: TGTGCCAGCAGCTCTTACGGCGGATTCATGAACACTGAAGCTTTCTTT.

The chain has TRBV5-4 and TRBJ2-3; 8 bases map to TRBD1. Germline CDR1 SGHNT, CDR2 YYREEE (reference sequence). Losses at the gene ends were 4 bases for V and 4 bases for J; bases not matched to a gene: 2. The CDR3 has 13 residues. CDR3 coding DNA: TGTGCCAGCAGCGGACAGGGTTCAGATACGCAGTATTTT. Translating it yields CASSGQGSDTQYF.

The J gene is TRBJ1-5, the V gene TRBV15; D gene ambiguous. This CDR3 has 16 amino acids. Looked up from germline, CDR1 is LNHNV and CDR2 is YYDKDF (reference sequence). Between the trimmed V and J ends, which lost 0 bases and 2 bases, there was a span of 11 bases. Written as DNA, the CDR3 is TGTGCCACCAGCAGAGATCGGGCAGGACGCAATCAGCCCCAGCATTTT. Its translation is CATSRDRAGRNQPQHF.

The rearrangement joins TRBV11-2 to TRBJ2-7, with TRBD1 matching over 8 bases. After removal of 5 bases from V and 2 bases from J, the junction contained 11 bases not matched to a gene. This CDR3 has 16 residues. Germline V CDR1 and CDR2: SGHAT, FQNNGV. CDR3: CASSPLDRVGPYEQYF. In DNA form, the CDR3 reads TGTGCCAGCAGCCCCCTGGACAGGGTGGGCCCCTACGAGCAGTACTTC.

The chain uses TRBV19 and TRBJ1-5; possible D gene TRBD1, 5 bases. V was shortened by 5 bases and J by 3 bases, with 8 bases between the two germline ends. Germline CDR1 reads LNHDA; CDR2 reads SQIVND (reference sequence). The CDR3 is made up of 13 amino acids. CDR3 amino acids: CASSPGLNQPQHF. The CDR3 bases are TGTGCCAGTAGTCCGGGACTCAATCAGCCCCAGCATTTT. Variable domain in full (rest from reference TRBV19 and TRBJ1-5): DGGITQSPKYLFRKEGQNVTLSCEQNLNHDAMYWYRQDPGQGLRLIYYSQIVNDFQKGDIAEGYSVSREKKESFPLTVTSAQKNPTAFYLCASSPGLNQPQHFGDGTRLSIL.

The chain uses TRBV3-1 (or the pseudogene TRBV3-2) and TRBJ2-5; either TRBD1 or TRBD2 may supply D (5 bases each). The germline V and J ends were trimmed by 5 bases and 5 bases, with 12 bases remaining between them. This CDR3 is built from 13 residues. From germline, CDR1 is LGHDT and CDR2 YNNKEL (reference sequence). CDR3 residues: CASSGTAGETQYF. CDR3 in DNA: TGTGCCAGCAGCGGGACCGCCGGGGAGACCCAGTACTTC.

The chain couples TRBV7-2 to TRBJ2-5; D may be TRBD2 (5 bases). This CDR3 region has 18 residues. CDR1 and CDR2 (germline): SGHTA, FQGNSA. Trimming stripped 2 bases from V and 2 bases from J, with 21 bases between. DNA of the CDR3: TGTGCCAGCAGCTTAACTGGGAGACGAACTCATTCTCAAGAGACCCAGTACTTC. It specifies CASSLTGRRTHSQETQYF.

V usage is TRBV5-1 and J usage is TRBJ2-6; D is unresolved. Germline V gene sequence: CDR1 SGHRS, CDR2 YFSETQ. The CDR3 length is 15 residues. Trimming removed 0 bases at V and 0 bases at J, with 4 bases between. CDR3 DNA: TGCGCCAGCAGCTTGGTCGCCTCTGGGGCCAACGTCCTGACTTTC. As protein: CASSLVASGANVLTF.

The V and J genes are TRBV11-3 and TRBJ2-5, with 12 nucleotides matching TRBD1. The CDR3 is made up of 17 amino acids. V trimming: 7 bases; J trimming: 4 bases; junction bases outside the gene matches: 13. Germline CDR1 and CDR2: SGHNT and YENEEA. The CDR3 sequence: CASNPGQGAYIGETQYF. The CDR3, as DNA: TGTGCCAGCAACCCGGGACAGGGGGCTTATATCGGAGAGACCCAGTACTTC.